The 12 T cell receptor beta chains below come from one sample, sequenced in a study of blood T cell repertoires in COVID-19. Generated by immunoSEQ multiplex PCR, the TCRdb table keeps only in-frame clones and is missing some. The sample lists over 250,000 clones, 70% to 90% occurring once. The specimen sequenced was PBMCs or T cells enriched from blood (not recorded which). The receptors shown here come from a woman aged 25 to 39 who had recovered from COVID-19.

This sequence joins TRBV15 and TRBJ2-4, with TRBD2 matching 8 bases. Germline lookup yields CDR1 LNHNV and CDR2 YYDKDF (reference sequence). Trimming took 1 base from V and 3 from J; bases not matched to a gene: 8. CDR3 size: 17 residues. CDR3 coding DNA: TGTGCCACCAGCAGAGGCCAATATACTAGCGGCAAAAACATTCAGTACTTC. It yields the protein CATSRGQYTSGKNIQYF. Variable domain in full (rest from reference TRBV15 and TRBJ2-4): DAMVIQNPRYQVTQFGKPVTLSCSQTLNHNVMYWYQQKSSQAPKLLFHYYDKDFNNEADTPDNFQSRRPNTSFCFLDIRSPGLGDTAMYLCATSRGQYTSGKNIQYFGAGTRLSVL.

J is TRBJ1-6 and V is TRBV2; unclear D gene. The CDR3 sequence is 12 residues long. Trimming left V 5 bases short and J 11 bases short, with 10 bases between. The V gene's germline CDR1 is SNHLY and CDR2 FYNNEI. CDR3 protein: CASSSPEAPLHF. CDR3 nucleotide sequence: TGTGCCAGCAGTTCTCCCGAGGCACCCCTCCACTTT.

This clone was seen just once. The chain has TRBV7-2 and TRBJ1-4; 9 positions agree with TRBD1. CDR1 and CDR2 (germline): SGHTA, FQGNSA. CDR3 length equals 15 residues. The V and J ends lost 4 bases and 8 bases, in that order; junction bases with no gene match: 8. The CDR3 sequence is CASSSWTGVGEKLFF. DNA for the CDR3: TGTGCCAGCAGCTCCTGGACAGGGGTAGGAGAAAAACTGTTTTTT.

This clone has just one count. The chain couples TRBV20-1 to TRBJ1-2, with a tentative D call TRBD1 (6 bases). The CDR3 runs to 11 residues. In germline, CDR1 is DFQATT, CDR2 SNEGSKA (reference sequence). Between the trimmed V and J ends, which lost 5 bases and 10 bases, there was a span of 14 bases. DNA of the CDR3: TGCAGTGCTGCGACAGGCACGACCTACACCTTC. It codes for CSAATGTTYTF.

The chain joins TRBV7-2 to TRBJ2-2, with 7 bases fitting TRBD2. The germline CDR1 and CDR2 sequences are SGHTA and FQGNSA. Trimming took 5 bases from V and 3 from J; bases not matched to a gene: 9. The CDR3 extends over 16 amino acids. The CDR3 sequence is CASSPLGGSYTGELFF. The CDR3 DNA follows: TGTGCCAGCAGCCCTCTTGGCGGGAGCTACACCGGGGAGCTGTTTTTT.

V gene TRBV5-4 combines with J gene TRBJ1-2, with unresolved D. The CDR3 contains 13 residues. Germline CDR1 SGHNT, CDR2 YYREEE (reference sequence). Between the trimmed V and J ends, which lost 6 bases and 5 bases, there was a span of 14 bases. DNA of the CDR3: TGTGCCAGCACCTCGACGGGAACTTATGGCTACACCTTC. Translation: CASTSTGTYGYTF. Drawing the rest from reference TRBV5-4 and TRBJ1-2, the complete variable domain is ETGVTQSPTHLIKTRGQQVTLRCSSQSGHNTVSWYQQALGQGPQFIFQYYREEENGRGNFPPRFSGLQFPNYSSELNVNALELDDSALYLCASTSTGTYGYTFGSGTRLTVV.

The chain couples TRBV5-5 to TRBJ2-3; a weak D match, TRBD1 (6 bases). Trimming shortened V by 4 bases and J by 2 bases, and 14 bases separated the two germline ends. Germline V gene sequence: CDR1 SGHKS, CDR2 YYEKEE (reference sequence). The length of the CDR3 is 15 residues. The CDR3 spells CASSLGTILTDTQYF. As DNA, the CDR3 is TGTGCCAGCAGCCTCGGGACAATTCTCACAGATACGCAGTATTTT.

The chain combines TRBV27 with TRBJ1-6; 7 positions match TRBD1. V lost 3 bases, J lost 0 bases, and 5 bases stayed unmatched. The CDR3 contains 17 residues. Germline CDR1 is MNHEY and CDR2 is SMNVEV (reference sequence). The chain's CDR3 is CASSFMTGRSYNSPLHF. The CDR3 region has the DNA TGTGCCAGCAGTTTTATGACAGGGCGCTCCTATAATTCACCCCTCCACTTT.

The chain couples TRBV11-2 to TRBJ2-5, with TRBD1 identical over 8 bases. This CDR3 comprises 15 residues. V was clipped by 4 bases and J by 5 bases; unmatched bases: 9. The V gene's germline CDR1 is SGHAT and CDR2 FQNNGV. CDR3 loop: CASSSMQGARETQYF. The CDR3 coding sequence is TGTGCCAGCAGCTCAATGCAGGGGGCGAGGGAGACCCAGTACTTC.

This rearrangement joins TRBV7-9 to TRBJ2-5; D not resolved. The V gene's germline CDR1 is SEHNR and CDR2 FQNEAQ (reference sequence). The CDR3 is 11 amino acids. Trimming took off 5 bases at V and 6 bases at J, with 7 bases between the two ends. The CDR3 is CASSTMKTQYF. CDR3 bases: TGTGCCAGCAGCACAATGAAGACCCAGTACTTC.

The chain carries TRBV27 and TRBJ2-1, with D possibly matching TRBD1 (6 bases). This CDR3 is built from 16 residues. Trimming shortened V by 1 base and J by 5 bases, and 15 bases separated the two germline ends. CDR1 is MNHEY, CDR2 SMNVEV, per germline (reference sequence). The CDR3 nucleotides read TGTGCCAGCAGTTTATTACCGCACAGGGCAGACAATGAGCAGTTCTTC. Amino acids: CASSLLPHRADNEQFF.

V is TRBV3-1 (or the pseudogene TRBV3-2) and J is TRBJ1-4; D might be TRBD1 (6 bases). Germline values: CDR1 LGHDT, CDR2 YNNKEL (reference sequence). Deletions cut 4 bases from V and 6 bases from J, with 27 bases between. CDR3 length: 19 amino acids. In nucleotides, the CDR3 is TGTGCCAGCAGCCCTTTCCGGGGGGGGCGCGGTGATACTGATGAAAAACTGTTTTTT. Residues: CASSPFRGGRGDTDEKLFF.